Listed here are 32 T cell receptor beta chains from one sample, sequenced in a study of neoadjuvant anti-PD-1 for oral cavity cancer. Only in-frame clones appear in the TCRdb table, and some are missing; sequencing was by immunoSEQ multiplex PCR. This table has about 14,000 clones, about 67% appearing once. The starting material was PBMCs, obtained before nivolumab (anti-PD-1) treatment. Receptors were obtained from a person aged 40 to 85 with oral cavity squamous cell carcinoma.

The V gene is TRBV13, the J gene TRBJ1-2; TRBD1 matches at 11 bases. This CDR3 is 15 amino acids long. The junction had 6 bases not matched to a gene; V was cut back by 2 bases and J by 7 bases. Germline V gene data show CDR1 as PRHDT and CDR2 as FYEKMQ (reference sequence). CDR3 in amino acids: CASSLQGQGALGYTF. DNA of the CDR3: TGTGCCAGCAGCTTACAAGGACAGGGGGCTCTTGGCTACACCTTC.

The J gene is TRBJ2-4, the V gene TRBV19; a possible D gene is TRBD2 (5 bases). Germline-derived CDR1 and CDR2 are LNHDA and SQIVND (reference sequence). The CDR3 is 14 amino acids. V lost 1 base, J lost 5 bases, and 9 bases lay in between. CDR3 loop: CASSIAGIQNIQYF. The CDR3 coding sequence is TGTGCCAGTAGTATAGCCGGGATCCAAAACATTCAGTACTTC. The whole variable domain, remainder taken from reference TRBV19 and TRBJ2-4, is DGGITQSPKYLFRKEGQNVTLSCEQNLNHDAMYWYRQDPGQGLRLIYYSQIVNDFQKGDIAEGYSVSREKKESFPLTVTSAQKNPTAFYLCASSIAGIQNIQYFGAGTRLSVL.

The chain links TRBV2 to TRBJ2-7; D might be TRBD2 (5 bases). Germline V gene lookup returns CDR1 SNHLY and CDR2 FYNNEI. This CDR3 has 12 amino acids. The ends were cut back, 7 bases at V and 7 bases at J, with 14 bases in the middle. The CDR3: CASNPAGGEQYF. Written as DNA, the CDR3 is TGTGCCAGCAACCCGGCCGGAGGAGAGCAGTACTTC.

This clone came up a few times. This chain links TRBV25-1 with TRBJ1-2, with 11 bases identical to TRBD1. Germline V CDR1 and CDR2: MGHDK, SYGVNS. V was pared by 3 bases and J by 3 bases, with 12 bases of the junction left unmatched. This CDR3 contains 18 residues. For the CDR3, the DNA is TGTGCCAGCAGTGAGAATTTTGGACAGGGGGCGAGTTACTATGGCTACACCTTC. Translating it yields CASSENFGQGASYYGYTF.

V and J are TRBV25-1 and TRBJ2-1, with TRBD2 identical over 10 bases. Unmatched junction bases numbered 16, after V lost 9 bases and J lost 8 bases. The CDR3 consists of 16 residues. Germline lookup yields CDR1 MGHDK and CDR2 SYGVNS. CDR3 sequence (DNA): TGTGCCAGTGGAGGGGGAGCGGGAGGGGTAGGCTATGAGCAGTTCTTC. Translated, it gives CASGGGAGGVGYEQFF.

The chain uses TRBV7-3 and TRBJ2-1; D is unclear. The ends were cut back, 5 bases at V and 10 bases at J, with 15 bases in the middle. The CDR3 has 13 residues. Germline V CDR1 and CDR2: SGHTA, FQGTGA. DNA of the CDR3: TGTGCCAGCAGCCCTTACCGATCAGAAGAGCAGTTCTTC. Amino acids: CASSPYRSEEQFF.

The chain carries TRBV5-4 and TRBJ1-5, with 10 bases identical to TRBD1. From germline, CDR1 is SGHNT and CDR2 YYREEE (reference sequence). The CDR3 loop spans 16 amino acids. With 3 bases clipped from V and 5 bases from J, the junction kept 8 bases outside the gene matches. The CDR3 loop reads CASSWGGQGGDQPQHF. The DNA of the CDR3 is TGTGCCAGCAGCTGGGGAGGACAGGGGGGAGATCAGCCCCAGCATTTT. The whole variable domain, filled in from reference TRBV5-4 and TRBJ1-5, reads ETGVTQSPTHLIKTRGQQVTLRCSSQSGHNTVSWYQQALGQGPQFIFQYYREEENGRGNFPPRFSGLQFPNYSSELNVNALELDDSALYLCASSWGGQGGDQPQHFGDGTRLSIL.

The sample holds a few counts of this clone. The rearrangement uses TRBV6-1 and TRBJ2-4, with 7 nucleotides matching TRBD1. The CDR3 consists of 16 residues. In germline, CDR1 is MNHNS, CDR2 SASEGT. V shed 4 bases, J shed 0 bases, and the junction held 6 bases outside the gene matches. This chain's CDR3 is CASSGQGVLAKNIQYF. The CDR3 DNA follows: TGTGCCAGCAGTGGACAGGGCGTTCTAGCCAAAAACATTCAGTACTTC.

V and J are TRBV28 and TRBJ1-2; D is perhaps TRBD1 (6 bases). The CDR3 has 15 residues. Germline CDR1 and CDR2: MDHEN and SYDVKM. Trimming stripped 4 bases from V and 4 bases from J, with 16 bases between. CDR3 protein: CASSSGDTGTYGYTF. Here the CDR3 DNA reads TGTGCCAGCAGTTCCGGGGACACAGGGACCTATGGCTACACCTTC.

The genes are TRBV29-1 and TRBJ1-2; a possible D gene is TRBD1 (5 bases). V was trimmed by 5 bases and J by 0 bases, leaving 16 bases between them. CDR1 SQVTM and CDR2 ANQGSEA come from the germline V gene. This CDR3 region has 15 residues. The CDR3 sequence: CSVSGRGRANYGYTF. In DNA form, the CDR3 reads TGCAGCGTTTCAGGACGGGGCAGGGCTAACTATGGCTACACCTTC.

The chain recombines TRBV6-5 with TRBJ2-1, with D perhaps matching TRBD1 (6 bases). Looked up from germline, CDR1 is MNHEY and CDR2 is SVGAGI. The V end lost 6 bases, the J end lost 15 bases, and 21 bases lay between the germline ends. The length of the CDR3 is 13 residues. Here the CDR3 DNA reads TGTGCCAGCAGACCCGACAGGCGGAGCAATTCGTTCTTC. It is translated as CASRPDRRSNSFF.

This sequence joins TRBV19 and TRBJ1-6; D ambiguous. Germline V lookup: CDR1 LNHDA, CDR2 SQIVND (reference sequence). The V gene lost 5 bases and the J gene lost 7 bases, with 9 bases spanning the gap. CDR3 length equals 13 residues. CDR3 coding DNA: TGTGCCAGTAGTCCCCAGATCAATTCACCCCTCCACTTT. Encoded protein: CASSPQINSPLHF. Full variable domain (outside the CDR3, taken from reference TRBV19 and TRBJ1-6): DGGITQSPKYLFRKEGQNVTLSCEQNLNHDAMYWYRQDPGQGLRLIYYSQIVNDFQKGDIAEGYSVSREKKESFPLTVTSAQKNPTAFYLCASSPQINSPLHFGNGTRLTVT.

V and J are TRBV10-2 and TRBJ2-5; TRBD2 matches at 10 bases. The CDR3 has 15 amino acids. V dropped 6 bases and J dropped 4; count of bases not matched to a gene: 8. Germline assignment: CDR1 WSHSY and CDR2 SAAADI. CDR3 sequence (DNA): TGCGCCAGCAGCGGAAGCGGGGGGGTAGGAGAGACCCAGTACTTC. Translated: CASSGSGGVGETQYF.

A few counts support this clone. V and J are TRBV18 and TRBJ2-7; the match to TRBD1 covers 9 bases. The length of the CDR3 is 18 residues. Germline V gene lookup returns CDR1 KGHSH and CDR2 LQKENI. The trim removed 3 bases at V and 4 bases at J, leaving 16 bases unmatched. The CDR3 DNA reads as TGTGCCAGCTCACCGGCAGGTCCGGGACAGGGTGGTCGATACGAGCAGTACTTC. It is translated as CASSPAGPGQGGRYEQYF.

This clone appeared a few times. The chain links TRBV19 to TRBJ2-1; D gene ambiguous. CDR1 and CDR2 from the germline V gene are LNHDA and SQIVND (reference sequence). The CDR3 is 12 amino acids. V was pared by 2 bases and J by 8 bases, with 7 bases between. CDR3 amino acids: CASSISVDEQFF. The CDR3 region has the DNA TGTGCCAGTAGTATAAGCGTAGATGAGCAGTTCTTC.

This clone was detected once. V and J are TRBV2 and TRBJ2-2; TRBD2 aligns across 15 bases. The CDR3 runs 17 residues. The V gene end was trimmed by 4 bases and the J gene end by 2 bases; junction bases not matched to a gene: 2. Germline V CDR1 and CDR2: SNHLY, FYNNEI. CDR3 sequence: CASSGTSGGVNTGELFF. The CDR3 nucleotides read TGTGCCAGCAGTGGGACTAGCGGGGGGGTTAACACCGGGGAGCTGTTTTTT.

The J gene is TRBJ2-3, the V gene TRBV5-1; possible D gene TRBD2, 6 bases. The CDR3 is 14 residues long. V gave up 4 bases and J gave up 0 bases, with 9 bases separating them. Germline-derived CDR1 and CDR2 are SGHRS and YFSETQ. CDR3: CASSPGGSTDTQYF. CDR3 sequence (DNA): TGCGCCAGCAGCCCAGGAGGGAGCACAGATACGCAGTATTTT.

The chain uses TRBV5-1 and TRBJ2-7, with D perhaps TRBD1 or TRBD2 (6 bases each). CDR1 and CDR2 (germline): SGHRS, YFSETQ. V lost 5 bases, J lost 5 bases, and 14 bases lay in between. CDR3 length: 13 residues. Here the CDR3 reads CASSVRGLDEQYF. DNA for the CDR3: TGCGCCAGCAGTGTTCGGGGGCTCGACGAGCAGTACTTC.

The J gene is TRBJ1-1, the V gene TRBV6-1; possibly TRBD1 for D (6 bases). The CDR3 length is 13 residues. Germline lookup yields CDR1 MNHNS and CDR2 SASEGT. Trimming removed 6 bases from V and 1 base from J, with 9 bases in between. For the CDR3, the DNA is TGTGCCAGCAGGCTACAGGGGAACACTGAAGCTTTCTTT. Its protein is CASRLQGNTEAFF.

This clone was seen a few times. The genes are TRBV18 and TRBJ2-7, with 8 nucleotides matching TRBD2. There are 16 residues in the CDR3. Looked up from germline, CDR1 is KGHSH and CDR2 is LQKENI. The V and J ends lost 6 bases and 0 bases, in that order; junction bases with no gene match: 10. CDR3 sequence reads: CASSGTRGGYSYEQYF. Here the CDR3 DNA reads TGTGCCAGCTCGGGGACTAGGGGCGGATACTCCTACGAGCAGTACTTC.

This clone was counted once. CDR3 nucleotides: TGTGCCAGCAGCTTTGACTCCCTGGGGAATGAGCAGTTCTTC. Amino acids: CASSFDSLGNEQFF. This chain links TRBV11-2 with TRBJ2-1; D not resolved. From germline, CDR1 is SGHAT and CDR2 FQNNGV. The V and J ends lost 3 bases and 7 bases respectively, with 13 bases between them. The CDR3 contains 14 residues.

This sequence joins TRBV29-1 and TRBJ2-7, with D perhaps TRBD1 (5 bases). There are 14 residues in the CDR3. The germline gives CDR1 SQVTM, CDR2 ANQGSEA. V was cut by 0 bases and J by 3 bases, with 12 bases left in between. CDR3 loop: CSVEDRGNLYEQYF. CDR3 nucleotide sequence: TGCAGCGTTGAAGATAGGGGAAATCTCTACGAGCAGTACTTC.

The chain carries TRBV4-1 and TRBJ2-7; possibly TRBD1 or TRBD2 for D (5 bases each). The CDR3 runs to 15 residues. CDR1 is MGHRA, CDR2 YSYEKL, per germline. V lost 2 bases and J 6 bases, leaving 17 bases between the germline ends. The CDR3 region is CASSQPGTTSVEQYF. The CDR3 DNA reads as TGCGCCAGCAGCCAACCCGGGACGACAAGCGTCGAGCAGTACTTC.

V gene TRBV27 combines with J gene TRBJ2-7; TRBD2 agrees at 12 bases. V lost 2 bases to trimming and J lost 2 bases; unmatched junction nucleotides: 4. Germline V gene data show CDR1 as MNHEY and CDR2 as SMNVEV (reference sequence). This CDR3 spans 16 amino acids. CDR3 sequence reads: CASSLRTSGEAYEQYF. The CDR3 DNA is TGTGCCAGCAGTTTAAGGACTAGCGGGGAAGCCTACGAGCAGTACTTC.

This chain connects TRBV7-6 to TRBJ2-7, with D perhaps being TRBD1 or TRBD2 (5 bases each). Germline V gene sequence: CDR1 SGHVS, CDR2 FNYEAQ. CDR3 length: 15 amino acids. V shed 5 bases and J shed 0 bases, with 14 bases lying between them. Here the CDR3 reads CASSPAAGSSYEQYF. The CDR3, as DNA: TGTGCCAGCAGCCCGGCCGCAGGGAGCTCCTACGAGCAGTACTTC.

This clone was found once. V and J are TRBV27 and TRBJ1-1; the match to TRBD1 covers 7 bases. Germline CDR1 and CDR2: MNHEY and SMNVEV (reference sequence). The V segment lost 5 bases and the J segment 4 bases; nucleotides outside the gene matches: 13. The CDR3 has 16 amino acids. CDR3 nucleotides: TGTGCCAGCAGTCCCTACAGGGGCGTTGGTTCCACTGAAGCTTTCTTT. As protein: CASSPYRGVGSTEAFF.

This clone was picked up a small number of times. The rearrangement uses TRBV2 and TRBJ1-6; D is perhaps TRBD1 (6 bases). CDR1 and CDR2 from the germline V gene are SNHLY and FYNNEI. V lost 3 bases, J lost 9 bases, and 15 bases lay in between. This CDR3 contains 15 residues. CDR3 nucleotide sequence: TGTGCCAGCAGTGATGAAAGGGGGTCGGGTTCACCCCTCCACTTT. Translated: CASSDERGSGSPLHF. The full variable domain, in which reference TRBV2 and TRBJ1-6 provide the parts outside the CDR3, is EPEVTQTPSHQVTQMGQEVILRCVPISNHLYFYWYRQILGQKVEFLVSFYNNEISEKSEIFDDQFSVERPDGSNFTLKIRSTKLEDSAMYFCASSDERGSGSPLHFGNGTRLTVT.

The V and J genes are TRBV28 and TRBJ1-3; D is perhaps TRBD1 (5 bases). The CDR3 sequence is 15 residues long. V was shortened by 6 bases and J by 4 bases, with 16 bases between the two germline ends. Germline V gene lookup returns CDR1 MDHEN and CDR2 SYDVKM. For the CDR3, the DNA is TGTGCCAGCAGCCGACCTGGGGCGGTAGGAAACACCATATATTTT. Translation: CASSRPGAVGNTIYF.

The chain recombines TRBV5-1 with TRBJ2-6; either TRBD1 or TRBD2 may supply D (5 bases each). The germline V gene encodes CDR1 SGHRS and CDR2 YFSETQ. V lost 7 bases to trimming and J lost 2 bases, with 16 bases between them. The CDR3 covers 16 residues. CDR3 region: CASLLGVMAGANVLTF. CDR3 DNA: TGCGCCAGCTTGCTGGGGGTAATGGCTGGGGCCAACGTCCTGACTTTC.

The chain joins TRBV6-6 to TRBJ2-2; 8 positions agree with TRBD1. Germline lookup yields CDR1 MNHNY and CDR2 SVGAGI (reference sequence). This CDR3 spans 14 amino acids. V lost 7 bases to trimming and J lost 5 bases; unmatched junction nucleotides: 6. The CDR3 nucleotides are TGTGCCAGCAACGGACAGGGTTTGACCGGGGAGCTGTTTTTT. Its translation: CASNGQGLTGELFF.

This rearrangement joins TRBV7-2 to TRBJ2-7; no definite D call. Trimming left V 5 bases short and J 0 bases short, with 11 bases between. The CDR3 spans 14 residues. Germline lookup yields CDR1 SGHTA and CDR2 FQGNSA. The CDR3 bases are TGTGCCAGCAGCGCGGTAGGCGGCTCCTACGAGCAGTACTTC. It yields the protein CASSAVGGSYEQYF.

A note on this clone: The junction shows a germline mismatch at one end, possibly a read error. As DNA, the CDR3 is TGTGCCAGCGACTATACACAGTATTTT. It translates to CASDYTQYF. This chain connects TRBV6-1 to TRBJ2-3, with D possibly being TRBD2 (5 bases). This CDR3 comprises 9 residues. Germline assignment: CDR1 MNHNS and CDR2 SASEGT.